This T cell receptor (beta chain) is from a study of T cells after yellow fever vaccination. Across the whole study: In the case of low-cell-number fractions, SMART-Seq v4 Ultra Low Input was used for preparation. Study conclusions and caveats: The CD4 and CD8 compartments had a small share of their clonotypes in common. Detected again after the booster were most primary-vaccination clones, at 96% CD4 and 88% CD8.

A word on this clonotype: What it binds is unknown.

Template switching by 5'RACE produced TCR cDNA, adding a universal primer site and UMIs. Via MiXCR, TCRdb re-called the 5' RACE reads, giving one row per CDR3 protein. The table includes about 350,000 distinct CDR3 sequences, about 4% detected once. CDR1 is SNHLY, CDR2 FYNNEI, per germline. V dropped 4 bases and J dropped 5 bases, with 12 bases sitting between them. CDR3 size: 15 residues. The chain recombines TRBV2 with TRBJ1-6; tentatively, D is TRBD1 (5 bases). Sequenced here: PBMCs, sampled 5 days after the yellow fever booster vaccination. This receptor was identified in a man younger than 35 who received the YFV17D yellow fever vaccine. The CDR3 coding sequence is TGTGCCAGCAGTGGGGCAGGGAACAATAATTCACCCCTCCACTTT. Its translation is CASSGAGNNNSPLHF.